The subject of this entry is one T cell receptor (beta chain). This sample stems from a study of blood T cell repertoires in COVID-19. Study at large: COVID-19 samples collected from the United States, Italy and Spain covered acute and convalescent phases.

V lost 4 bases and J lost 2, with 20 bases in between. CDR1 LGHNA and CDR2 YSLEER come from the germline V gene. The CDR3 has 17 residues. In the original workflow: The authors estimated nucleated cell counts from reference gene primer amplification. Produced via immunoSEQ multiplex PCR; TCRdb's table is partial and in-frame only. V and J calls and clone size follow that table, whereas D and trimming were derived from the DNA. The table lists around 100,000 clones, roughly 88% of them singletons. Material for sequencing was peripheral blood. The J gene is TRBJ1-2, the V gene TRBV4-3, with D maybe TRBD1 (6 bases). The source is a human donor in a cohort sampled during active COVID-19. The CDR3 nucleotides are TGCGCCAGCAGCCTCTTATTATCGCAAACAGGGAACTATGGCTACACCTTC. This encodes CASSLLLSQTGNYGYTF.